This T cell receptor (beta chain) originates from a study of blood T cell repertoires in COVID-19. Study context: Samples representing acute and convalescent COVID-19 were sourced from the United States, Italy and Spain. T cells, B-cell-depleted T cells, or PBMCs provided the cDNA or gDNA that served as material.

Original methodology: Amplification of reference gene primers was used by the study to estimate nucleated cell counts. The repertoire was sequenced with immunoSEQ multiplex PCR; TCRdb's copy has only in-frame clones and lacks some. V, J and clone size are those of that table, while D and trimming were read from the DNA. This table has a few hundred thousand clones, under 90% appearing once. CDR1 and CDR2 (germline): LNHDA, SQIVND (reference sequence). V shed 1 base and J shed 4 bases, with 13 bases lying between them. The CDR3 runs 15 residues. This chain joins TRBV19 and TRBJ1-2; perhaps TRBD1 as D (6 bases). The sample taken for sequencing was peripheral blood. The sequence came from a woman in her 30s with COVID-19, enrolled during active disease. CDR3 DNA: TGTGCCAGTAGTATAGGCGGCAGGGGATTCTATGGCTACACCTTC. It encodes CASSIGGRGFYGYTF.